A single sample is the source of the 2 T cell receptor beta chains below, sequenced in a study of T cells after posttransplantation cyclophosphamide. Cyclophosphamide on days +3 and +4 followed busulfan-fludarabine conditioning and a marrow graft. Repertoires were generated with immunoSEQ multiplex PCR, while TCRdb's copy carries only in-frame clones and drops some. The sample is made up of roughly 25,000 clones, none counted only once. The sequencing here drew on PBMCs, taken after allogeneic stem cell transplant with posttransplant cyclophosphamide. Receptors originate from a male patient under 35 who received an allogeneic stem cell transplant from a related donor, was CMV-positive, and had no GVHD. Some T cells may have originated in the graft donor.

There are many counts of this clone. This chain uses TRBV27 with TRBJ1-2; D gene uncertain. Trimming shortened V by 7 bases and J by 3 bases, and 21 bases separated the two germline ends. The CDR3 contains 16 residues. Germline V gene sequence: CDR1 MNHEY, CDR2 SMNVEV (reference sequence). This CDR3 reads CASTVVFGGPYYGYTF. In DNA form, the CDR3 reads TGTGCCAGCACCGTTGTTTTTGGTGGCCCTTACTATGGCTACACCTTC.

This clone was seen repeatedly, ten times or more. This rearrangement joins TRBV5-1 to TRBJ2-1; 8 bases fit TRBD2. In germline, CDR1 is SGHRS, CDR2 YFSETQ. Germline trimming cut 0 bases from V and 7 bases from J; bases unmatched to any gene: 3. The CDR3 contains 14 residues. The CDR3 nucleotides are TGCGCCAGCAGCTTGGCCGGCGGGGGGAATGAGCAGTTCTTC. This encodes CASSLAGGGNEQFF.